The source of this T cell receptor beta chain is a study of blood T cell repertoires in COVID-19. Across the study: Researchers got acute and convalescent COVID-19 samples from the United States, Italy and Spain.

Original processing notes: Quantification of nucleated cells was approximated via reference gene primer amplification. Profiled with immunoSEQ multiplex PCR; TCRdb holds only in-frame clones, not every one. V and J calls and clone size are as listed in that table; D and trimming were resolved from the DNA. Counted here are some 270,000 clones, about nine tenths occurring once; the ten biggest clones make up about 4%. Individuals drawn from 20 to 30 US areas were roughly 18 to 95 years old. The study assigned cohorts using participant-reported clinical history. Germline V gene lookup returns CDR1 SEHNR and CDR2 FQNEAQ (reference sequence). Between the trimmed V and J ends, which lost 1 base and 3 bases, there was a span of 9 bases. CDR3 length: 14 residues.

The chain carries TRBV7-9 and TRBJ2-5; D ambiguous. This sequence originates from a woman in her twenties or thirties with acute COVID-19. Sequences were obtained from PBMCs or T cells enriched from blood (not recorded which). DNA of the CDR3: TGTGCCAGCAGCTTAGTTGGTCTAGAAGAGACCCAGTACTTC. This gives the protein CASSLVGLEETQYF. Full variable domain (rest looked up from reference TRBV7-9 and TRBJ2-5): DTGVSQNPRHKITKRGQNVTFRCDPISEHNRLYWYRQTLGQGPEFLTYFQNEAQLEKSRLLSDRFSAERPKGSFSTLEIQRTEQGDSAMYLCASSLVGLEETQYFGPGTRLLVL.